The clone carrying this T cell receptor (beta chain) appeared many times. What it binds is not known. This sample is drawn from a study of identical twins. V was clipped by 6 bases and J by 6 bases; unmatched bases: 5. This CDR3 has 13 amino acids. TCRdb re-derived calls from the 5' RACE reads in MiXCR, one entry per CDR3 protein. The sample contains just under 650,000 distinct CDR3 sequences, roughly 7.1% of which appear only once. Healthy Caucasian individuals made up all the donors. General observations from the study: Carriage of fewer insertions was seen in abundant cord blood beta clonotypes, whereas memory repertoires showed none. Partly confounded zero-insertion analyses could result from invariant MAIT and iNKT cells.

This sample also appeared in a second study, on yellow fever vaccine responses in identical twins. This second report adds: It has been reported that, in twins, the vaccine T cell response seemed partly convergent and partly personalized.

The sample consisted of PBMCs. The V call is TRBV12-3 or TRBV12-4, the J call TRBJ2-3; 8 positions agree with TRBD1. This TCR came from a woman younger than 35 in good health. CDR3 protein: CASRLDRVDTQYF. In nucleotides, the CDR3 is TGTGCCAGCAGGCTGGACAGGGTCGATACGCAGTATTTT.